The 27 T cell receptor beta chains presented below share a single source sample, sequenced in a study of regulatory and conventional T cells in RAG deficiency. Clones were sequenced by immunoSEQ multiplex PCR, and TCRdb holds only the in-frame ones, with some missing. The sample gives around 30,000 clones, 80% to 90% of which show up once; under 7% is in the top ten. In addition, the sample was reused for a study of regulatory T cells. That paper adds: Amplification used 52 TRBV primers and 13 TRBJ primers.

Input material: CD8+ T cells sorted from blood. The receptors here all came from a human donor in good health.

This chain links TRBV7-9 with TRBJ2-7; D ambiguous. The germline CDR1 and CDR2 sequences are SEHNR and FQNEAQ (reference sequence). The CDR3 consists of 14 residues. V lost 1 base, J lost 5 bases, and 12 bases lay in between. CDR3 bases: TGTGCCAGCAGCTTAGTGAACAGTTTCCACGAGCAGTACTTC. Protein sequence: CASSLVNSFHEQYF.

V usage is TRBV7-9 and J usage is TRBJ2-3; TRBD2 matches 11 bases. The CDR3 has 16 residues. Per germline, CDR1 SEHNR and CDR2 FQNEAQ (reference sequence). V lost 6 bases and J lost 6; bases outside the gene matches: 11. The CDR3 DNA reads as TGTGCCAGCAGAGCCCCTAGCGGGGGGTCCAAGGATACGCAGTATTTT. Protein sequence: CASRAPSGGSKDTQYF. The whole variable domain, filled in from reference TRBV7-9 and TRBJ2-3, reads DTGVSQNPRHKITKRGQNVTFRCDPISEHNRLYWYRQTLGQGPEFLTYFQNEAQLEKSRLLSDRFSAERPKGSFSTLEIQRTEQGDSAMYLCASRAPSGGSKDTQYFGPGTRLTVL.

This chain joins TRBV27 and TRBJ1-2; unclear D gene. The V end was cut by 0 bases, the J end by 1 base, with 12 bases between. Germline CDR1 MNHEY, CDR2 SMNVEV (reference sequence). This CDR3 contains 16 residues. The CDR3 protein is CASSLSSGSINYGYTF. The CDR3 DNA follows: TGTGCCAGCAGTTTATCCTCCGGGTCTATTAACTATGGCTACACCTTC.

This rearrangement joins TRBV5-4 to TRBJ2-1; D might be TRBD1 or TRBD2, each matching 5 bases. The V and J ends lost 6 bases and 4 bases respectively, with 17 bases between them. The germline CDR1 and CDR2 sequences are SGHNT and YYREEE (reference sequence). The CDR3 spans 15 residues. The CDR3 is CASTGDPGVYNEQFF. The CDR3 coding sequence is TGTGCCAGCACCGGGGACCCTGGCGTGTACAATGAGCAGTTCTTC.

This rearrangement joins TRBV2 to TRBJ2-5; weak D call: TRBD2 (6 bases). Trimming pared 2 bases from V and 1 base from J, leaving 14 bases between. The CDR3 loop spans 16 amino acids. The germline gives CDR1 SNHLY, CDR2 FYNNEI. The CDR3 DNA follows: TGTGCCAGCAGTGAAAGGTCGGGACTCGGCCAAGAGACCCAGTACTTC. Protein sequence: CASSERSGLGQETQYF. Together with reference TRBV2 and TRBJ2-5, the CDR3 gives the full variable domain: EPEVTQTPSHQVTQMGQEVILRCVPISNHLYFYWYRQILGQKVEFLVSFYNNEISEKSEIFDDQFSVERPDGSNFTLKIRSTKLEDSAMYFCASSERSGLGQETQYFGPGTRLLVL.

V usage is TRBV5-4 and J usage is TRBJ1-5, with no clear D. The germline CDR1 and CDR2 sequences are SGHNT and YYREEE (reference sequence). CDR3 length: 13 amino acids. V was trimmed by 3 bases and J by 4 bases, leaving 8 bases between them. The CDR3 nucleotides read TGTGCCAGCAGCTCGGACGGGAATCAGCCCCAGCATTTT. Its translation: CASSSDGNQPQHF.

The chain links TRBV19 to TRBJ1-3; D unresolved. Germline CDR1 and CDR2: LNHDA and SQIVND (reference sequence). V gave up 6 bases and J gave up 2 bases, with 17 bases separating them. CDR3 length: 16 amino acids. The CDR3 loop is CASSPRRMGTGNTIYF. The CDR3 nucleotides read TGTGCCAGTAGCCCCCGACGGATGGGGACTGGAAACACCATATATTTT.

This sequence joins TRBV6-6 and TRBJ2-1, with TRBD2 matching 9 bases. V shed 2 bases and J 8 bases; nucleotides not matched to a gene: 7. Germline lookup yields CDR1 MNHNY and CDR2 SVGAGI (reference sequence). The CDR3 has 15 residues. Written as DNA, the CDR3 is TGTGCCAGCAGTTACCAAGGCGGGGGGGCGGATGAGCAGTTCTTC. Translating gives CASSYQGGGADEQFF.

The CDR3 DNA reads as TGTGCCAGCAGTGACCCCAGTTGGTATGGCTACACCTTC. It encodes CASSDPSWYGYTF. The chain combines TRBV2 with TRBJ1-2; D call uncertain. The V gene's germline CDR1 is SNHLY and CDR2 FYNNEI. The ends were cut back, 3 bases at V and 5 bases at J, with 10 bases in the middle. The CDR3 is 13 residues long.

The chain has TRBV12-5 and TRBJ1-2; 7 bases align to TRBD1. J lost 0 bases, V lost 4 bases, and 8 bases had no gene match. Germline values: CDR1 LGHNT, CDR2 FRNRAP. The CDR3 runs to 16 residues. CDR3 coding DNA: TGTGCTAGTGGTTCCGACCGACAGGGACCTAACTATGGCTACACCTTC. The encoded protein is CASGSDRQGPNYGYTF. The full variable domain, with the rest looked up from reference TRBV12-5 and TRBJ1-2, is DARVTQTPRHKVTEMGQEVTMRCQPILGHNTVFWYRQTMMQGLELLAYFRNRAPLDDSGMPKDRFSAEMPDATLATLKIQPSEPRDSAVYFCASGSDRQGPNYGYTFGSGTRLTVV.

The chain has TRBV10-1 and TRBJ2-1, with 12 nucleotides matching TRBD1. Germline CDR1 is WNHNN and CDR2 is SYGVQD (reference sequence). The CDR3 length is 16 residues. Trimming took 3 bases from V and 8 from J; bases not matched to a gene: 8. CDR3 in DNA: TGCGCCAGCAGTGAAATGGGACAGGGGGCTGGAGATGAGCAGTTCTTC. Protein sequence: CASSEMGQGAGDEQFF.

This sequence joins TRBV10-1 and TRBJ2-7; tentatively, D is TRBD1 (6 bases). The V end lost 5 bases, the J end lost 3 bases, and 26 bases lay between the germline ends. CDR1 WNHNN and CDR2 SYGVQD come from the germline V gene (reference sequence). This CDR3 has 18 amino acids. CDR3 residues: CASSTGPGQGPENYEQYF. The CDR3 nucleotides are TGCGCCAGCAGTACAGGGCCCGGGCAGGGGCCGGAGAACTACGAGCAGTACTTC.

The chain is built from TRBV27 and TRBJ2-7, with D unresolved. The CDR3 extends over 14 amino acids. The germline V and J ends were trimmed by 6 bases and 5 bases, with 17 bases remaining between them. The germline CDR1 and CDR2 sequences are MNHEY and SMNVEV (reference sequence). The CDR3 spells CASRPISSDHEQYF. The CDR3 nucleotides read TGTGCCAGCAGACCAATTTCCTCGGACCACGAGCAGTACTTC.

The rearrangement links TRBV28 to TRBJ2-3; D is uncertain. The V end lost 1 base, the J end lost 0 bases, and 5 bases lay between the germline ends. The CDR3 covers 14 residues. The germline V gene has CDR1 MDHEN and CDR2 SYDVKM. CDR3 in amino acids: CASSLFSSTDTQYF. The CDR3 DNA reads TGTGCCAGCAGTTTATTCAGTAGCACAGATACGCAGTATTTT.

This chain connects TRBV28 to TRBJ1-5, with D hard to call. Germline assignment: CDR1 MDHEN and CDR2 SYDVKM. The CDR3 totals 17 residues. The V gene lost 5 bases and the J gene lost 2 bases, with 19 bases spanning the gap. The CDR3, as DNA: TGTGCCAGCAGTCCGGATGGGTTAATCAAGGGCAATCAGCCCCAGCATTTT. Its protein is CASSPDGLIKGNQPQHF.

The chain couples TRBV9 to TRBJ2-2, with 8 bases that match TRBD2. This CDR3 comprises 16 residues. Germline-derived CDR1 and CDR2 are SGDLS and YYNGEE. After removal of 4 bases from V and 1 base from J, the junction contained 6 bases not matched to a gene. The CDR3 DNA is TGTGCCAGCAGCACGTGGACTAGCCGGAACACCGGGGAGCTGTTTTTT. This encodes CASSTWTSRNTGELFF.

This clone showed up just a few times. V and J are TRBV7-9 and TRBJ2-7, with D possibly TRBD2 on 6 matching bases. The V end was cut by 0 bases, the J end by 1 base, with 10 bases between. Germline CDR1 reads SEHNR; CDR2 reads FQNEAQ (reference sequence). This CDR3 has 15 residues. The CDR3: CASSLARGGSYEQYF. The CDR3 coding sequence is TGTGCCAGCAGCTTAGCCCGGGGAGGATCCTACGAGCAGTACTTC.

The V gene is TRBV6-1, the J gene TRBJ2-1; 13 nucleotides agree with TRBD2. V trimming: 4 bases; J trimming: 4 bases; junction bases outside the gene matches: 1. This CDR3 comprises 15 residues. CDR1 and CDR2 (germline): MNHNS, SASEGT. The CDR3 DNA is TGTGCCAGCAGTGGGACTAGCGGGAGTTACAATGAGCAGTTCTTC. Its protein is CASSGTSGSYNEQFF.

V is TRBV5-4 and J is TRBJ2-1, with 8 nucleotides matching TRBD2. After removal of 5 bases from V and 7 bases from J, the junction contained 11 bases not matched to a gene. Germline V lookup: CDR1 SGHNT, CDR2 YYREEE (reference sequence). This CDR3 region has 15 residues. CDR3 in DNA: TGTGCCAGCAGAGTGACAGCGGGGGAATCTAATGAGCAGTTCTTC. Its protein is CASRVTAGESNEQFF.

The chain recombines TRBV19 with TRBJ2-3, with D perhaps TRBD1 or TRBD2 (5 bases each). V was cut by 3 bases and J by 6 bases, with 13 bases left in between. This CDR3 is 14 amino acids long. Germline V CDR1 and CDR2: LNHDA, SQIVND (reference sequence). The CDR3 DNA reads TGTGCCAGTAGTATGGGGGTCTCAAGGGATACGCAGTATTTT. Its translation: CASSMGVSRDTQYF.

The chain is built from TRBV14 and TRBJ2-3; TRBD2 aligns across 8 bases. J lost 2 bases, V lost 2 bases, and 6 bases had no gene match. CDR1 and CDR2 (germline): SGHDN, FVKESK. This CDR3 comprises 16 residues. The CDR3 sequence: CASSQRLAGNTDTQYF. The CDR3 DNA reads as TGTGCCAGCAGCCAAAGGTTAGCGGGAAACACAGATACGCAGTATTTT.

This chain uses TRBV6-5 with TRBJ1-2, with a weak D call TRBD1 (5 bases). V lost 6 bases, J lost 1 base, and 12 bases lay in between. The CDR3 contains 14 residues. Germline V CDR1 and CDR2: MNHEY, SVGAGI. The CDR3 bases are TGTGCCAGCAGCGTTCAGGGTCTTAACTATGGCTACACCTTC. Translation gives CASSVQGLNYGYTF.

The CDR3 loop is CASSLTSAGVYEQYF. The DNA for the CDR3 is TGTGCCAGCAGCTTAACGTCCGCGGGCGTTTACGAGCAGTACTTC. The V call is TRBV7-3, the J call TRBJ2-7; D may be TRBD2 (5 bases). The CDR3 runs to 15 residues. CDR1 is SGHTA and CDR2 is FQGTGA in the germline V gene. The germline V and J ends were trimmed by 0 bases and 4 bases, with 13 bases remaining between them.

The chain has TRBV5-1 and TRBJ2-7, with TRBD1 matching over 7 bases. V lost 0 bases to trimming and J lost 0 bases; unmatched junction nucleotides: 9. Germline CDR1 is SGHRS and CDR2 is YFSETQ. The CDR3 is made up of 17 amino acids. The CDR3 DNA follows: TGCGCCAGCAGCTTGGTTTCCGGGACAGAGATCTCCTACGAGCAGTACTTC. Its protein product is CASSLVSGTEISYEQYF. The complete variable domain, with remaining parts taken from reference TRBV5-1 and TRBJ2-7, reads KAGVTQTPRYLIKTRGQQVTLSCSPISGHRSVSWYQQTPGQGLQFLFEYFSETQRNKGNFPGRFSGRQFSNSRSEMNVSTLELGDSALYLCASSLVSGTEISYEQYFGPGTRLTVT.

J is TRBJ2-1 and V is TRBV11-3, with TRBD2 matching 7 bases. Per the germline V gene, CDR1 is SGHNT and CDR2 is YENEEA. The CDR3 is made up of 14 amino acids. V shed 11 bases and J 3 bases; nucleotides not matched to a gene: 10. CDR3 bases: TGTGCCTCCAAAAAGGCGGGGGACTACAATGAGCAGTTCTTC. Amino acid sequence: CASKKAGDYNEQFF.

The genes are TRBV9 and TRBJ2-3; 9 bases fit TRBD2. Germline V gene sequence: CDR1 SGDLS, CDR2 YYNGEE. This CDR3 has 16 residues. V trimming: 0 bases; J trimming: 5 bases; junction bases outside the gene matches: 7. CDR3 DNA sequence: TGTGCCAGCAGCGTAGAGATAGCGGGAGATGAAGATACGCAGTATTTT. Protein: CASSVEIAGDEDTQYF.

The chain uses TRBV27 and TRBJ2-7; 12 nucleotides line up with TRBD2. V lost 10 bases to trimming and J lost 0 bases; unmatched junction nucleotides: 7. The CDR3 has 15 amino acids. The V gene's germline CDR1 is MNHEY and CDR2 SMNVEV (reference sequence). The CDR3: CATIPTSGGSYEQYF. CDR3 nucleotide sequence: TGTGCCACCATCCCGACTAGCGGGGGCTCCTACGAGCAGTACTTC.